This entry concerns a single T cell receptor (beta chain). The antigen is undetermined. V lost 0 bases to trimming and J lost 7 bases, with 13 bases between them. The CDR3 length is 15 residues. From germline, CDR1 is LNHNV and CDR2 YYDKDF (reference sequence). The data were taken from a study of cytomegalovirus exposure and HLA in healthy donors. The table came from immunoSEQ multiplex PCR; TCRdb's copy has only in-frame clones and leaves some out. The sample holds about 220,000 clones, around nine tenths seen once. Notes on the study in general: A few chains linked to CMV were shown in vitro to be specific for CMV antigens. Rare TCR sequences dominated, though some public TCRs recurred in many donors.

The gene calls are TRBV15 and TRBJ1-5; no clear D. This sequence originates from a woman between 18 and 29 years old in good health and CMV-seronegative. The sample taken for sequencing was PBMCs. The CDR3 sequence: CATSRDLQVRQPQHF. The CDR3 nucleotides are TGTGCCACCAGCAGAGATCTGCAGGTCCGCCAGCCCCAGCATTTT.